This T cell receptor (beta chain) was documented in a study of blood T cell repertoires in COVID-19. Study in general: Both acute and convalescent COVID-19 samples were obtained from the United States, Italy and Spain. T cells, B-cell-depleted T cells, or PBMCs provided the cDNA or gDNA that served as material.

Sequencing used immunoSEQ multiplex PCR; TCRdb keeps in-frame clones, though not all of them. The repertoire holds approximately 90,000 clones, approximately 87% seen once, with about 18% in the top ten. This clone was found once. Trimming at V came to 1 base and at J to 7 bases, leaving 6 bases not matched to a gene. The CDR3 runs 16 residues. In germline, CDR1 is SGHTA, CDR2 FQGTGA. The chain couples TRBV7-3 to TRBJ2-1, with 11 nucleotides matching TRBD2. This clonotype originated in a human donor in a cohort sampled during active COVID-19. Sequencing used peripheral blood. For the CDR3, the DNA is TGTGCCAGCAGCTTAAGAGCTAGCGGGGGGAGTAATGAGCAGTTCTTC. As protein: CASSLRASGGSNEQFF.